This T cell receptor beta chain was retrieved from a study of T cells expressing NK-cell markers. About the research overall: Seven of the eight sequenced donors were classified as HCMV-seropositive, and one was classified as seronegative.

Points on this clonotype: What it binds is unknown.

Researchers built TCR beta cDNA using 5'RACE template switching with UMIs. TCRdb reprocessed the 5' RACE reads, with one entry per CDR3 protein and no DNA. The sample table sets out about 460,000 distinct CDR3 sequences. Study findings and constraints: Among CD8+ T cells from 5 to 7 donors, dominant NKG2C+ clonotypes accounted for about 1.0-7.0%. Whether expanded NKG2C+ T cell clones recognized HCMV stayed uncertain.

Germline V gene lookup returns CDR1 SQVTM and CDR2 ANQGSEA. The CDR3 covers 13 residues. The sample comprised blood T cells: a sorted CD56 or NKG2C T cell subset, CD4+ or CD8+ T cells, or bulk PBMC T cells (not recorded which). The TCR was taken from a woman in her 50s in good health. The rearrangement joins TRBV29-1 to TRBJ2-1. The CDR3 spells CSVLTTSYNEQFF.